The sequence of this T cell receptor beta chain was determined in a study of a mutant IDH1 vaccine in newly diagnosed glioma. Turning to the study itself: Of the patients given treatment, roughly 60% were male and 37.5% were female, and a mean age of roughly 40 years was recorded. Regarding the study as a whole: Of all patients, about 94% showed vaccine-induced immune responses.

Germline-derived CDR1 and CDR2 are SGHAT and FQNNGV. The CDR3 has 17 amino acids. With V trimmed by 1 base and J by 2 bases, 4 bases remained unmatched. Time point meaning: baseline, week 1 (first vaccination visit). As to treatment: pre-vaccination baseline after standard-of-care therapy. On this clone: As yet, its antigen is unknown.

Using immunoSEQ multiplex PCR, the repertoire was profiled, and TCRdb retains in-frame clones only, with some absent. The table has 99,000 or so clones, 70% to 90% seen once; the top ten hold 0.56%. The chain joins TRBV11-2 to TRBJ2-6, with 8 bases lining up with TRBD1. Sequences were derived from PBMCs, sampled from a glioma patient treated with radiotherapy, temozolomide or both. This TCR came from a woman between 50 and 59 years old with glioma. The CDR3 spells CASSLGAGGAGANVLTF. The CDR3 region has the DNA TGTGCCAGCAGCTTAGGTGCAGGGGGCGCTGGGGCCAACGTCCTGACTTTC.